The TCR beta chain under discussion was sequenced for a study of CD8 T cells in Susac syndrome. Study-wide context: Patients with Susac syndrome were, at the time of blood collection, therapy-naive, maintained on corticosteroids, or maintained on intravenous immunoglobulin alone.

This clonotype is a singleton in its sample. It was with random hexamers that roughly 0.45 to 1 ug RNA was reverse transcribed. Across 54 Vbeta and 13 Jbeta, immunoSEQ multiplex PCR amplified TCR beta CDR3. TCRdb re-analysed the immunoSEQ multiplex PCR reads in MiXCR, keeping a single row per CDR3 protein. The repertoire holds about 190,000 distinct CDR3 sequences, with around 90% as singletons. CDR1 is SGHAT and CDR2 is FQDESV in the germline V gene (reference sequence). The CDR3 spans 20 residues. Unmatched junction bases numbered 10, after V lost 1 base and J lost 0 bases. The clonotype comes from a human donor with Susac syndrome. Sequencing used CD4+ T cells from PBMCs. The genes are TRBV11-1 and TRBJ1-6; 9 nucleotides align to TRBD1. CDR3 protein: CASSLGPGQGIFSYNSPLHF. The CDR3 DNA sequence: TGTGCCAGCAGCTTAGGACCGGGACAGGGTATATTCTCCTATAATTCACCCCTCCACTTT. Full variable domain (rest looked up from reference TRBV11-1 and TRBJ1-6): EAEVAQSPRYKITEKSQAVAFWCDPISGHATLYWYRQILGQGPELLVQFQDESVVDDSQLPKDRFSAERLKGVDSTLKIQPAELGDSAMYLCASSLGPGQGIFSYNSPLHFGNGTRLTVT.